This TCR beta chain was recovered during a study of blood T cell repertoires in COVID-19 (dated by TCRdb to the early 2020s). Broadly, across the study: Collaborator samples came from the United States, Italy and Spain and covered acute and convalescent phases of COVID-19. The material from the prospective study consisted of cDNA or gDNA derived from T cells, B-cell-depleted T cells, or PBMCs. Deeply sampled blood TCRbeta repertoires from subjects exposed to, actively infected with, or recovered from COVID-19 were included in the dataset. The repertoires were made available in a free public database intended to serve as a resource for research on the immune response to SARS-CoV-2. The samples were drawn from the first 160 participants of the ongoing ImmuneRACE study and from 1,254 subjects provided by 6 global collaborators. A de-identified subject ID, COVID-19 status, age in years and sex were almost always included in the sample metadata. Where available, HLA class I and class II types were taken from metadata supplied by the sample provider and were not determined by assay-based typing. Results the study describes overall, beyond this receptor: The amount of clinical and demographic metadata varied by source and participant and was provided uncurated.

TCRbeta CDR3 regions were amplified from genomic DNA by means of the immunoSEQ Assay, a bias-controlled multiplex PCR. The original methods were these. The number of nucleated cells in each sample was estimated by amplification of reference gene primers within the assay. To quantify the absolute abundance of each unique TCRbeta CDR3 rearrangement, sequence reads were collapsed and filtered. For each sample, productive Simpson clonality was calculated as the square root of Simpson's diversity index across productive rearrangements. Imported from immuneACCESS, the table was reduced by TCRdb to in-frame sequences with V and J called. These copies leave out some clones; in studies compared against another copy, an unresolved V gene accounts for under half, and the cause of the remainder is not known. V and J calls and clone size are those listed in that table; D and trimming were worked out from the DNA. The sample table shows over 60,000 clones, and under 85% are seen once. Jointly, the top ten make up roughly 14% of the sample.

The germline V gene supplies CDR1 SGHTA and CDR2 FQGTGA. The CDR3 holds 13 amino acids from the cysteine to the phenylalanine. The CDR3 DNA has 39 bases and is translated from base 1. Trimming removed 4 bases from V and 11 bases from J; the gene matches leave 8 bases unexplained. Details on this clone: Which antigen it targets is not known. Base qualities are not provided; no much larger clone lies one nucleotide away.

One collaborating source in Seattle enrolled patients during active infection and followed them longitudinally through the course of disease. The collaborating institutions used their own protocols to collect whole blood in K2EDTA tubes. For TCRbeta analysis, collaborators shipped samples in one of three forms: frozen whole blood, isolated PBMCs, or DNA extracted from either of those sample types. This TCR derives from a man aged 50-60 years with COVID-19, enrolled during active disease. The chain links TRBV7-3 with TRBJ1-1; the junction holds 9 bases that match TRBD1. Sequenced: peripheral blood. The DNA sequence reads TGTGCCAGCAGCTCGGACAGGGGCGGAAGGGCTTTCTTT. It specifies CASSSDRGGRAFF. The variable domain in full, with residues beyond the CDR3 obtained from the reference TRBV7-3 and TRBJ1-1 genes, is GAGVSQTPSNKVTEKGKYVELRCDPISGHTALYWYRQSLGQGPEFLIYFQGTGAADDSGLPNDRFFAVRPEGSVSTLKIQRTERGDSAVYLCASSSDRGGRAFFGQGTRLTVV.